The 27 T cell receptor beta chains below were found in one sample sequenced in a study of cytomegalovirus exposure and HLA in healthy donors. It was with 60 Vbeta and 13 Jbeta primers that the PCR ran. The table came from immunoSEQ multiplex PCR; TCRdb's copy has only in-frame clones and leaves some out. The sample has 55,000 to 85,000 clones; around 72% are singletons. Sample: PBMCs. Receptors originate from a woman aged 40-49 years in good health and CMV-seropositive.

The rearrangement uses TRBV15 and TRBJ2-5, with D possibly TRBD2 on 7 matching bases. CDR1 and CDR2 (germline): LNHNV, YYDKDF (reference sequence). The CDR3 totals 17 residues. The V end was cut by 1 base, the J end by 5 bases, with 20 bases between. The CDR3 spells CATSRAGAGALSETQYF. The CDR3 DNA sequence: TGTGCCACCAGCAGAGCGGGGGCGGGGGCGCTTTCCGAGACCCAGTACTTC.

This rearrangement joins TRBV29-1 to TRBJ2-5; 10 bases are shared with TRBD2. V lost 7 bases, J lost 5 bases, and 10 bases stayed unmatched. The CDR3 contains 14 residues. CDR1 is SQVTM and CDR2 is ANQGSEA in the germline V gene. CDR3 amino acids: CSADLAGDQETQYF. CDR3 sequence (DNA): TGCAGCGCCGACCTAGCGGGGGATCAGGAGACCCAGTACTTC.

This clone was observed at least ten times. V usage is TRBV5-4 and J usage is TRBJ1-2; D is possibly TRBD1 (5 bases). This CDR3 contains 12 residues. The V end was cut by 4 bases, the J end by 5 bases, with 9 bases between. Looked up from germline, CDR1 is SGHNT and CDR2 is YYREEE (reference sequence). The CDR3 is CASSPGYYGYTF. The CDR3, as DNA: TGTGCCAGCAGCCCAGGGTATTATGGCTACACCTTC.

Details on this clone: A read error may account for a junction end that differs from germline. V usage is TRBV27 and J usage is TRBJ1-6; no reliable D call. The CDR3 extends over 16 amino acids. The germline V gene has CDR1 MNHEY and CDR2 SMNVEV (reference sequence). The CDR3 here is CATIARVSSYNSPLNF. Here the CDR3 DNA reads TGTGCCACCATAGCCCGCGTGAGCTCCTATAATTCACCCCTCAACTTT.

This clone came up a few times. The chain employs TRBV2 and TRBJ2-7; a possible D gene is TRBD1 (6 bases). The CDR3 runs 14 residues. V was clipped by 6 bases and J by 6 bases, with 18 bases between them. CDR1 and CDR2 from the germline V gene are SNHLY and FYNNEI. For the CDR3, the DNA is TGTGCCAGCAGCACCCCCTGGGGCAGGGGCGAGCAGTACTTC. Translated: CASSTPWGRGEQYF.

The V and J genes are TRBV19 and TRBJ1-2; 10 bases map to TRBD1. V shed 3 bases and J 12 bases; nucleotides not matched to a gene: 16. Germline V gene lookup returns CDR1 LNHDA and CDR2 SQIVND (reference sequence). This CDR3 is built from 16 residues. The CDR3 spells CASSIPGTGEALQNTF. In DNA, the CDR3 is TGTGCCAGTAGTATCCCCGGGACAGGGGAGGCCCTCCAAAACACCTTC.

The rearrangement joins TRBV18 to TRBJ1-2; D is perhaps TRBD1 (5 bases). The V gene's germline CDR1 is KGHSH and CDR2 LQKENI. The CDR3 runs 14 residues. V shed 5 bases and J shed 5 bases, with 15 bases lying between them. The CDR3 is CASSDSLSEYGYTF. CDR3 bases: TGTGCCAGCTCAGACAGCCTTTCAGAGTATGGCTACACCTTC.

The chain joins TRBV7-9 to TRBJ2-3; D possibly corresponds to TRBD2 (5 bases). Germline CDR1 SEHNR, CDR2 FQNEAQ (reference sequence). V shed 1 base and J shed 3 bases, with 5 bases lying between them. The CDR3 consists of 13 residues. CDR3 residues: CASSLGETDTQYF. The CDR3 region has the DNA TGTGCCAGCAGCTTAGGGGAGACAGATACGCAGTATTTT.

The chain couples TRBV6-1 to TRBJ2-7; a weak D match, TRBD1 (6 bases). Germline V lookup: CDR1 MNHNS, CDR2 SASEGT. This CDR3 is 14 amino acids long. V was cut by 1 base and J by 4 bases, with 11 bases left in between. The CDR3 sequence: CASSEGTGWYEQYF. CDR3 sequence (DNA): TGTGCCAGCAGTGAAGGTACAGGGTGGTACGAGCAGTACTTC.

The V and J genes are TRBV18 and TRBJ2-5, with TRBD1 matching over 7 bases. CDR3 length: 14 amino acids. Germline V lookup: CDR1 KGHSH, CDR2 LQKENI. V was clipped by 3 bases and J by 1 base; unmatched bases: 2. CDR3 DNA: TGTGCCAGCTCACCCGACAGGGTCCAAGAGACCCAGTACTTC. It is translated as CASSPDRVQETQYF.

The chain employs TRBV7-8 and TRBJ1-1; D not certain. Looked up from germline, CDR1 is SGHVS and CDR2 is FQNEAQ. Trimming removed 3 bases at V and 1 base at J, with 9 bases between. CDR3 length equals 14 residues. The DNA of the CDR3 is TGTGCCAGCAGCTTCAACCGCGGGAACACTGAAGCTTTCTTT. Translated, it gives CASSFNRGNTEAFF.

The chain uses TRBV5-5 and TRBJ1-5; D gene uncertain. Germline CDR1 is SGHKS and CDR2 is YYEKEE (reference sequence). CDR3 length: 13 amino acids. V shed 4 bases and J shed 5 bases, with 10 bases lying between them. This CDR3 is CASSQNVDQPQHF. The CDR3 DNA is TGTGCCAGCAGCCAAAACGTAGATCAGCCCCAGCATTTT.

This clone was seen a few times. V and J are TRBV5-4 and TRBJ1-2; no reliable D call. Trimming took 3 bases from V and 2 from J, leaving 11 bases between them. Germline V gene sequence: CDR1 SGHNT, CDR2 YYREEE (reference sequence). The CDR3 spans 14 residues. For the CDR3, the DNA is TGTGCCAGCAGCTCCCCCACGGGGAACTATGGCTACACCTTC. Its protein is CASSSPTGNYGYTF.

The chain combines TRBV6-5 with TRBJ2-7; D is unresolved. Trimming took off 0 bases at V and 2 bases at J, with 14 bases between the two ends. The germline V gene has CDR1 MNHEY and CDR2 SVGAGI. The CDR3 loop spans 16 amino acids. The DNA for the CDR3 is TGTGCCAGCAGTTACTCGAGGATCTCCTCCCCCTACGAGCAGTACTTC. It translates to CASSYSRISSPYEQYF.

The CDR3 bases are TGCGCCAGCAGTGGGCCGGGGGGGCGGAACACCGGGGAGCTGTTTTTT. This translates into CASSGPGGRNTGELFF. The chain has TRBV10-2 and TRBJ2-2; the match to TRBD2 covers 8 bases. The V gene's germline CDR1 is WSHSY and CDR2 SAAADI. The CDR3 sequence is 16 residues long. With V trimmed by 4 bases and J by 1 base, 5 bases remained unmatched.

The chain is built from TRBV10-3 and TRBJ2-1; D is perhaps TRBD1 (5 bases). The V and J ends lost 2 bases and 0 bases respectively, with 14 bases between them. The CDR3 spans 17 residues. CDR1 ENHRY and CDR2 SYGVKD come from the germline V gene. The CDR3 DNA reads as TGTGCCATCAGTGAGCCCGCGGACACTGGCTCCTACAATGAGCAGTTCTTC. Translating gives CAISEPADTGSYNEQFF.

The chain is built from TRBV7-3 and TRBJ2-2; possibly TRBD1 for D (5 bases). The V gene's germline CDR1 is SGHTA and CDR2 FQGTGA. The V end lost 5 bases, the J end lost 1 base, and 8 bases lay between the germline ends. CDR3 length: 14 residues. The CDR3 region is CASSLQENTGELFF. The DNA for the CDR3 is TGTGCCAGCAGCCTACAGGAGAACACCGGGGAGCTGTTTTTT.

Only one count was recorded for this clone. The chain uses TRBV5-1 and TRBJ1-1, with D possibly being TRBD1 (5 bases). Trimming took 4 bases from V and 0 from J, leaving 10 bases between them. CDR1 and CDR2 (germline): SGHRS, YFSETQ. This CDR3 is 14 amino acids long. Here the CDR3 DNA reads TGCGCCAGCAGCAGTCCAGGGATGAACACTGAAGCTTTCTTT. This codes for CASSSPGMNTEAFF.

The gene calls are TRBV25-1 and TRBJ2-1; 10 bases align to TRBD2. Germline lookup yields CDR1 MGHDK and CDR2 SYGVNS. CDR3 length: 14 amino acids. Trimming removed 6 bases from V and 7 bases from J; junction bases left unmatched: 6. This chain's CDR3 is CASRLAGADNEQFF. CDR3 nucleotides: TGTGCCAGCAGGCTAGCGGGGGCCGATAATGAGCAGTTCTTC.

The chain recombines TRBV19 with TRBJ1-1; 7 positions agree with TRBD1. The CDR3 contains 15 residues. Germline-derived CDR1 and CDR2 are LNHDA and SQIVND (reference sequence). The junction had 15 bases not matched to a gene; V was cut back by 10 bases and J by 4 bases. The CDR3 DNA is TGTGCCACCAACCCAAGGACCAGGGGGAGCACTGAAGCTTTCTTT. Protein: CATNPRTRGSTEAFF.

The chain is built from TRBV7-4 and TRBJ2-1; 9 nucleotides match TRBD2. Germline CDR1 is SGHVT and CDR2 is SQSDAQ. V trimming: 5 bases; J trimming: 8 bases; junction bases outside the gene matches: 13. The CDR3 has 16 residues. The CDR3 loop reads CASSPKAGGPGYEQFF. The CDR3 DNA reads TGTGCCAGCAGCCCCAAGGCGGGGGGGCCAGGGTATGAGCAGTTCTTC.

Only one count was recorded for this clone. V and J are TRBV27 and TRBJ1-5; 7 bases fit TRBD1. V was clipped by 3 bases and J by 7 bases; unmatched bases: 12. Germline V gene data show CDR1 as MNHEY and CDR2 as SMNVEV (reference sequence). The CDR3 is 16 residues long. CDR3 DNA sequence: TGTGCCAGCAGTTTCTCTGGACAGGCTCCCATCCAGCCCCAGCATTTT. It is translated as CASSFSGQAPIQPQHF.

This clone has just one count. The chain combines TRBV5-1 with TRBJ2-5; 7 bases agree with TRBD2. V shed 0 bases and J 2 bases; nucleotides not matched to a gene: 7. Germline values: CDR1 SGHRS, CDR2 YFSETQ. There are 16 residues in the CDR3. The chain's CDR3 is CASSLGLGRVQETQYF. The DNA for the CDR3 is TGCGCCAGCAGCTTGGGCCTGGGGAGGGTTCAAGAGACCCAGTACTTC. The full variable domain, rest sourced from reference TRBV5-1 and TRBJ2-5, is KAGVTQTPRYLIKTRGQQVTLSCSPISGHRSVSWYQQTPGQGLQFLFEYFSETQRNKGNFPGRFSGRQFSNSRSEMNVSTLELGDSALYLCASSLGLGRVQETQYFGPGTRLLVL.

The genes are TRBV18 and TRBJ2-5; D ambiguous. The germline V gene encodes CDR1 KGHSH and CDR2 LQKENI. V was shortened by 3 bases and J by 5 bases, with 4 bases between the two germline ends. CDR3 length: 11 residues. CDR3 DNA: TGTGCCAGCTCACCTCGGGAGACCCAGTACTTC. Amino acid sequence: CASSPRETQYF.

V gene TRBV10-1 combines with J gene TRBJ1-5; weak D call: TRBD1 (5 bases). CDR1 and CDR2 from the germline V gene are WNHNN and SYGVQD (reference sequence). The ends were cut back, 4 bases at V and 6 bases at J, with 16 bases in the middle. This CDR3 contains 15 residues. The CDR3 sequence is CASSGGGIMGQPQHF. The CDR3 DNA is TGCGCCAGCAGTGGCGGGGGAATCATGGGTCAGCCCCAGCATTTT.

This clone has a single count. The rearrangement joins TRBV7-2 to TRBJ1-5; D unresolved. The germline V gene has CDR1 SGHTA and CDR2 FQGNSA. This CDR3 region has 13 residues. With 1 base removed from V and 12 bases from J, the gap between germline ends came to 13 bases. CDR3 residues: CASSLEAESGQHF. The DNA for the CDR3 is TGTGCCAGCAGCTTAGAAGCGGAGAGTGGCCAGCATTTT.

This chain joins TRBV7-8 and TRBJ1-1, with D perhaps TRBD1 (6 bases). The CDR3 is 13 residues long. The V and J ends lost 5 bases and 6 bases respectively, with 13 bases between them. Germline-derived CDR1 and CDR2 are SGHVS and FQNEAQ. CDR3 nucleotide sequence: TGTGCCAGCAGCCCGAGACAGGATGCTGAAGCTTTCTTT. This codes for CASSPRQDAEAFF.